The rows below give T cell receptor beta chains drawn from one sample of a study of blood T cell repertoires in COVID-19. Using immunoSEQ multiplex PCR, the repertoire was profiled, and TCRdb retains in-frame clones only, with some absent. The sample contains 180,000 or so clones, 70% to 90% of which appear only once. The sequencing sample was made of peripheral blood. These TCRs come from a man aged 55 to 70 with acute or convalescent COVID-19. Each CDR3 is given without its conserved first and last residue. Size values are once, few and many counts, or a class for expanded clones, and some rows have none.

AISESRGRADTQY TRBV10-3 . TRBJ2-3
ASSFAGDDTQY TRBV12-3/TRBV12-4 . TRBJ2-3
ASSTSTGTNEKLF TRBV6-6 . TRBJ1-4
ASSVDRGSAIQH TRBV5-4 . TRBJ1-5
ASSLQGDLSGNTIY TRBV5-1 . TRBJ1-3
ASSAYRVDTDTQY TRBV5-1 . TRBJ2-3
ASLLLAGRTNTGELF TRBV7-2 . TRBJ2-2
ASSLVLPGTGEVTNYGYT TRBV27 . TRBJ1-2
ASSGQPYNSPLH TRBV19 few TRBJ1-6
ASSLTQSYSYEQY TRBV28 . TRBJ2-7
ASSGHTGQQQY TRBV11-2 . TRBJ2-7
ASSEVGRPLH TRBV6-1 . TRBJ1-6
ASSTGLYNEQF TRBV7-2 . TRBJ2-1
ASSMGTGGNNEQF TRBV19 . TRBJ2-1
ASSLGASEKLF TRBV11-2 . TRBJ1-4
AWSAGPYEQY TRBV30 once TRBJ2-7
ASSTSGSQNEQF TRBV4-1 . TRBJ2-1
ATSDSVRVYEQY TRBV24-1 . TRBJ2-7
ASSWDRSYEKLF TRBV2 . TRBJ1-4
ASSLWRTETFQGVLT TRBV28 . TRBJ2-6
ASSYQEREKLF TRBV28 . TRBJ1-4
ASSQQGGYGYT TRBV21-1 . TRBJ1-2
ASSGDLLYGYT TRBV2 . TRBJ1-2
ASSGLYEQY TRBV7-9 . TRBJ2-7
ASQGGSYEQY TRBV23-1 . TRBJ2-7
ASSPRGYTEAF TRBV7-9 . TRBJ1-1
ASGSVGAGENEQF TRBV12-5 . TRBJ2-1
ASSSPRLSNPDTQY TRBV13 . TRBJ2-3
ASSSAAGETGELF TRBV28 . TRBJ2-2
ASSYREWYEQY TRBV6-2/TRBV6-3 . TRBJ2-7
ASSNRGTYEQY TRBV19 . TRBJ2-7
ASTSGHRYTDTQY TRBV19 . TRBJ2-3
ASVLSTGRNTIY TRBV6-1 . TRBJ1-3
SVEGLAVWGTDTQY TRBV29-1 . TRBJ2-3
ASSPTSKLNTGELF TRBV7-3 . TRBJ2-2